The sequence of this T cell receptor beta chain was determined in a study of T-cell reconstitution after alpha-beta-depleted transplantation in children. Overall study findings and caveats: At around two months after transplant, the alpha-beta T cells were reportedly derived from several hundred expanded clones that came from non-depleted graft cells. The authors attributed T-cell counts and diversity one year after transplant mostly to newly produced T cells.

Molecular barcoding with unique molecular identifiers was used for the TCRbeta library. TCRdb processed the PCR reads anew with MiXCR; each CDR3 protein has one entry. The table has roughly 500,000 distinct CDR3 sequences, 10% to 13% seen once. This clonotype was recorded a few times. Its antigen is not known. Germline-derived CDR1 and CDR2 are SGHAT and FQNNGV. The V and J ends lost 1 base and 2 bases, in that order; junction bases with no gene match: 5. This CDR3 comprises 16 residues. This rearrangement joins TRBV11-2 to TRBJ2-3; 8 bases match TRBD2. The receptor's source is a child aged 2 to 15 with inherited bone marrow failure, due to receive a stem cell transplant. Sequenced material: PBMCs, taken before TCRalphabeta/CD19-depleted stem cell transplant. The CDR3 sequence is CASSLVAGGPTDTQYF. The CDR3 DNA is TGTGCCAGCAGCTTAGTTGCGGGAGGCCCCACAGATACGCAGTATTTT.